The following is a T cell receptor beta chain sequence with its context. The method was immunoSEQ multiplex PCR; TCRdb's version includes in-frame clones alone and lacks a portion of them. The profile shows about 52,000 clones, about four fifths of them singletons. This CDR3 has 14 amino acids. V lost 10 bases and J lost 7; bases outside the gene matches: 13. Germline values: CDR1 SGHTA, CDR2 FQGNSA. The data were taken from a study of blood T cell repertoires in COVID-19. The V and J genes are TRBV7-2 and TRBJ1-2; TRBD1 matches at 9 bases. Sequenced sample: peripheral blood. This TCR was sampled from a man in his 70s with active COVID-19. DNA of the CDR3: TGTGCCACCACTGCCGGGACAGGGTTGAGTGGCTACACCTTC. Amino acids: CATTAGTGLSGYTF. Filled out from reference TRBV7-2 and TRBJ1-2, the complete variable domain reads GAGVSQSPSNKVTEKGKDVELRCDPISGHTALYWYRQSLGQGLEFLIYFQGNSAPDKSGLPSDRFSAERTGGSVSTLTIQRTQQEDSAVYLCATTAGTGLSGYTFGSGTRLTVV.